This TCR beta chain is drawn from a study of blood T cell repertoires in COVID-19. Across the whole study: COVID-19 samples, acute and convalescent, were from the United States, Italy and Spain.

Germline trimming cut 7 bases from V and 4 bases from J; bases unmatched to any gene: 6. The germline CDR1 and CDR2 sequences are MNHEY and SVGAGI. The CDR3 consists of 13 residues. Assay used: immunoSEQ multiplex PCR; TCRdb lists only in-frame clones, some missing. Of approximately 210,000 clones in the sample, approximately 81% were seen once. This clonotype was obtained from an elderly woman with COVID-19, enrolled during active disease. Sample: peripheral blood. V gene TRBV6-5 combines with J gene TRBJ2-5, with 7 bases fitting TRBD2. The DNA of the CDR3 is TGTGCCAGCACAAGGACTAGGGGAGAGACCCAGTACTTC. As protein: CASTRTRGETQYF.